This record concerns one T cell receptor beta chain sequence. What it recognizes is unknown. This CDR3 has 13 residues. Germline CDR1 GTSNPN, CDR2 SVGIG (reference sequence). V lost 2 bases to trimming and J lost 4 bases, with 12 bases between them. The data derive from a study of graft-versus-host responses after intestinal transplantation. About the research overall: Transplants were multivisceral, liver-intestinal, or isolated intestinal. Study observations and caveats: Among recipient marrow samples, GvH clones were found; some appeared first in ileum or blood.

Assay: immunoSEQ multiplex PCR; the TCRdb copy retains only in-frame clones and omits some. The repertoire consists of 19,000 or so clones, with around nine tenths occurring once and the leading ten covering over 8%. The sample here was PBMCs, taken 230 to 240 days after intestinal transplant. This chain connects TRBV30 to TRBJ2-7, with D possibly TRBD1 on 6 matching bases. The origin of this receptor is a human patient who received an intestinal transplant, so some T cells may come from the graft donor. CDR3 DNA: TGTGCCTGGAGTCTTGGGGGCAGATACGAGCAGTACTTC. This sequence encodes CAWSLGGRYEQYF.